The 17 T cell receptor beta chains in this list originate from one sample, sequenced in a study of shared clonotypes between healthy human individuals. The protocol was immunoSEQ multiplex PCR, while the TCRdb copy is restricted to in-frame clones and leaves out a portion. Here the sample spans some 2 million clones, about 94% being singletons. Naive CD8 populations comprised CD45RO-negative cells positively selected for CCR7, excluding terminally differentiated effector memory CD45RA+ cells. The material sequenced was naive CD8+ T cells sorted from blood. Every receptor here comes from a man between 18 and 29 years old in good health.

As DNA, the CDR3 is TGTGCCAGCAGCTTAGGAGGGGGAGAGACCCAGTACTTC. Its translation: CASSLGGGETQYF. The chain recombines TRBV7-8 with TRBJ2-5, with a weak D call TRBD1 (6 bases). This CDR3 has 13 residues. The germline V and J ends were trimmed by 1 base and 4 bases, with 7 bases remaining between them. Per the germline V gene, CDR1 is SGHVS and CDR2 is FQNEAQ.

The chain uses TRBV19 and TRBJ1-6, with unresolved D. The germline CDR1 and CDR2 sequences are LNHDA and SQIVND (reference sequence). V was clipped by 11 bases and J by 0 bases, with 11 bases between them. The CDR3 runs to 14 residues. The CDR3 nucleotides read TGTGCCGTGGCCAGGAGCTCCTATAATTCACCCCTCCACTTT. This encodes CAVARSSYNSPLHF.

The chain carries TRBV28 and TRBJ2-3; no definite D call. Germline V gives CDR1 MDHEN, CDR2 SYDVKM. The CDR3 contains 17 residues. V was clipped by 7 bases and J by 2 bases, with 22 bases between them. The CDR3 DNA follows: TGTGCCAGCATTGGCCCACCATTTGATGAATCCACAGATACGCAGTATTTT. This codes for CASIGPPFDESTDTQYF.

This rearrangement joins TRBV6-5 to TRBJ2-7; D may be TRBD1 (5 bases). With 6 bases removed from V and 5 bases from J, the gap between germline ends came to 14 bases. The germline CDR1 and CDR2 sequences are MNHEY and SVGAGI. The CDR3 spans 13 residues. The DNA for the CDR3 is TGTGCCAGCAGGGTGGGGCTATACGACGAGCAGTACTTC. The encoded protein is CASRVGLYDEQYF.

The V call is TRBV5-6, the J call TRBJ2-1; 11 nucleotides agree with TRBD2. Trimming took 4 bases from V and 10 from J; bases not matched to a gene: 16. The CDR3 sequence is 17 residues long. Germline V CDR1 and CDR2: SGHDT, YYEEEE. CDR3 protein: CASSPPRLAGPLTEQFF. The CDR3 nucleotides read TGTGCCAGCAGCCCCCCTCGACTAGCGGGACCCCTCACGGAGCAGTTCTTC.

The chain couples TRBV19 to TRBJ2-2, with TRBD1 matching 8 bases. Germline loops: CDR1 LNHDA, CDR2 SQIVND (reference sequence). The CDR3 loop spans 18 amino acids. With 2 bases clipped from V and 3 bases from J, the junction kept 11 bases outside the gene matches. As DNA, the CDR3 is TGTGCCAGTAGTATAAGGTCCCAGGGGGCAATGGACACCGGGGAGCTGTTTTTT. It encodes CASSIRSQGAMDTGELFF.

This sequence joins TRBV27 and TRBJ2-2; D unresolved. The CDR3 loop spans 12 amino acids. Germline CDR1 is MNHEY and CDR2 is SMNVEV (reference sequence). Trimming shortened V by 8 bases and J by 3 bases, and 7 bases separated the two germline ends. CDR3 sequence reads: CASGRYTGELFF. The CDR3 region has the DNA TGTGCCAGCGGGCGATACACCGGGGAGCTGTTTTTT.

The chain uses TRBV4-3 and TRBJ1-1; no firm D call. V dropped 3 bases and J dropped 3 bases, with 14 bases sitting between them. The CDR3 covers 15 residues. Germline V gives CDR1 LGHNA, CDR2 YSLEER. For the CDR3, the DNA is TGCGCCAGCAGCCACATCTTGGGCCCCGACACTGAAGCTTTCTTT. Its protein is CASSHILGPDTEAFF.

This chain connects TRBV7-6 to TRBJ2-7, with D unclear. Trimming shortened V by 5 bases and J by 2 bases, and 13 bases separated the two germline ends. Germline V CDR1 and CDR2: SGHVS, FNYEAQ. The CDR3 length is 14 residues. CDR3: CASSPMYMAYEQYF. As DNA, the CDR3 is TGTGCCAGCAGCCCTATGTACATGGCCTACGAGCAGTACTTC.

V is TRBV4-1 and J is TRBJ2-2, with TRBD2 matching 8 bases. Germline V gives CDR1 MGHRA, CDR2 YSYEKL. Germline trimming cut 6 bases from V and 5 bases from J; bases unmatched to any gene: 11. The CDR3 length is 16 residues. CDR3 sequence: CASSLRGGVQTGELFF. The CDR3 nucleotides read TGCGCCAGCAGTCTCCGGGGGGGCGTACAGACCGGGGAGCTGTTTTTT.

J is TRBJ1-4 and V is TRBV27; TRBD1 might be the D (5 bases). The V end was cut by 1 base, the J end by 6 bases, with 18 bases between. Germline V lookup: CDR1 MNHEY, CDR2 SMNVEV (reference sequence). The CDR3 length is 17 residues. In nucleotides, the CDR3 is TGTGCCAGCAGTTTATACCCCATGGGGGGTGTGGATGAAAAACTGTTTTTT. This gives the protein CASSLYPMGGVDEKLFF.

The chain links TRBV2 to TRBJ1-3, with a tentative D call TRBD1 (6 bases). The CDR3 sequence is 13 residues long. CDR1 and CDR2 (germline): SNHLY, FYNNEI. The CDR3 loop is CACGGGSGNTIYF. DNA of the CDR3: TGTGCTTGTGGGGGCGGTTCTGGAAACACCATATATTTT.

On this clone: The same CDR3 arises from other DNA sequences in this sample as well. This chain links TRBV6-5 with TRBJ1-2; D remains ambiguous. This CDR3 contains 13 residues. The V end was cut by 0 bases, the J end by 4 bases, with 6 bases between. Germline lookup yields CDR1 MNHEY and CDR2 SVGAGI. For the CDR3, the DNA is TGTGCCAGCAGTTACTCCGGCGCCTATGGCTACACCTTC. As protein: CASSYSGAYGYTF.

This clone was counted a single time. The genes are TRBV19 and TRBJ1-5, with 8 bases fitting TRBD1. Germline V gene sequence: CDR1 LNHDA, CDR2 SQIVND (reference sequence). With V trimmed by 7 bases and J by 3 bases, 11 bases remained unmatched. This CDR3 region has 16 residues. The CDR3 region is CASIAGRGLDNQPQHF. In nucleotides, the CDR3 is TGTGCCAGTATCGCGGGCAGGGGGCTTGACAATCAGCCCCAGCATTTT.

The V and J genes are TRBV6-1 and TRBJ2-2; TRBD1 aligns across 7 bases. The CDR3 totals 15 residues. V trimming: 4 bases; J trimming: 3 bases; junction bases outside the gene matches: 5. Germline lookup yields CDR1 MNHNS and CDR2 SASEGT. The CDR3 DNA is TGTGCCAGCAGTGTGCACAGGGGAGACACCGGGGAGCTGTTTTTT. Residues: CASSVHRGDTGELFF.

The chain is built from TRBV5-6 and TRBJ2-5; D possibly matches TRBD1 or TRBD2 (5 bases each). V gave up 5 bases and J gave up 4 bases, with 12 bases separating them. The germline gives CDR1 SGHDT, CDR2 YYEEEE. The CDR3 has 13 amino acids. In nucleotides, the CDR3 is TGTGCCAGCAGTCCTCCGAGGGGAGAGACCCAGTACTTC. Translated: CASSPPRGETQYF.

The chain is built from TRBV5-6 and TRBJ1-3; D not certain. Looked up from germline, CDR1 is SGHDT and CDR2 is YYEEEE. The CDR3 runs 14 residues. The V end lost 7 bases, the J end lost 1 base, and 12 bases lay between the germline ends. CDR3: CASSLLQSGNTIYF. In nucleotides, the CDR3 is TGTGCCAGCTCACTTTTACAGTCTGGAAACACCATATATTTT.